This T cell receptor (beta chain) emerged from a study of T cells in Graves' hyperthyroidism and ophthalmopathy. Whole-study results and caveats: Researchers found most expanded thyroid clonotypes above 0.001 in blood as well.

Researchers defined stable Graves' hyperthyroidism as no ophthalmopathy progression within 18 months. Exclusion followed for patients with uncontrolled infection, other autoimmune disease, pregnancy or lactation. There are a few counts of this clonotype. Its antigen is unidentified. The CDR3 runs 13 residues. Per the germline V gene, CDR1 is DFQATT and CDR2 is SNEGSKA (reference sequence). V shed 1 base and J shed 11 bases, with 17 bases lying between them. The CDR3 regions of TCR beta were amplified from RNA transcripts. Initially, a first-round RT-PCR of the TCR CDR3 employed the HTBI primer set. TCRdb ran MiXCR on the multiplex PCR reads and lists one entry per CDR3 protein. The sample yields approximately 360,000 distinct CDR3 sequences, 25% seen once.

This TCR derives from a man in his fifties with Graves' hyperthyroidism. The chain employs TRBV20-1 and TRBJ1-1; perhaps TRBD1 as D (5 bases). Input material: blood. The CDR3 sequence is CSARVQRGAGAFF. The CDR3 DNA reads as TGCAGTGCTAGAGTTCAACGAGGGGCTGGGGCTTTCTTT.